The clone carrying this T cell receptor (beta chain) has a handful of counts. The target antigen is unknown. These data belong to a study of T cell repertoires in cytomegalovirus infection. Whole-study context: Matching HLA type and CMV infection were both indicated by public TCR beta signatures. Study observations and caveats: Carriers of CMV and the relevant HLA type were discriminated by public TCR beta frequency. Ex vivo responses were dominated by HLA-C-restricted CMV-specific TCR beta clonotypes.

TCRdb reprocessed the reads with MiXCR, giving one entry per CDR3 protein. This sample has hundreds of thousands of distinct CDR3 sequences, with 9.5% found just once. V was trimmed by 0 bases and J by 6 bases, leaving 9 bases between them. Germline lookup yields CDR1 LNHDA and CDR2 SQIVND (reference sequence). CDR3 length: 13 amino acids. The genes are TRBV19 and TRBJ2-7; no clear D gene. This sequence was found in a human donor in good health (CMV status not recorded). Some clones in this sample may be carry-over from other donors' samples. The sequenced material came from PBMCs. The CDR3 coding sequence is TGTGCCAGTAGTATAGAGTCTACGCGCGAGCAGTACTTC. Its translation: CASSIESTREQYF.